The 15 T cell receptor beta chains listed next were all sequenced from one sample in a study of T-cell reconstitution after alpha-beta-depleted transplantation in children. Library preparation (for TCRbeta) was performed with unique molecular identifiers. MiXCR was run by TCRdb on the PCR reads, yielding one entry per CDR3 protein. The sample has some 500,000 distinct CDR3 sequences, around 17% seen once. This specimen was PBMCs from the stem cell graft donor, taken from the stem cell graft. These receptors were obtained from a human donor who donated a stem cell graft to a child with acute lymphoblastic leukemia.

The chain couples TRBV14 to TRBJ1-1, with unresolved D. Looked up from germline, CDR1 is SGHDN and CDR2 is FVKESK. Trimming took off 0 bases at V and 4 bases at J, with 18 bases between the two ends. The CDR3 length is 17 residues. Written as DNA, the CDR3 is TGTGCCAGCAGCCAAGAGTTATCCACGCTGACACCCACTGAAGCTTTCTTT. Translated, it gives CASSQELSTLTPTEAFF.

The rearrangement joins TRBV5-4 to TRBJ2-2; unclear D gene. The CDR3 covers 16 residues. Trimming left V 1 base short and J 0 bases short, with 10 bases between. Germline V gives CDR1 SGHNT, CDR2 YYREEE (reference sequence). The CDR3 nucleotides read TGTGCCAGCAGCTTGTCCTCCTTCGCGAACACCGGGGAGCTGTTTTTT. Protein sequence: CASSLSSFANTGELFF.

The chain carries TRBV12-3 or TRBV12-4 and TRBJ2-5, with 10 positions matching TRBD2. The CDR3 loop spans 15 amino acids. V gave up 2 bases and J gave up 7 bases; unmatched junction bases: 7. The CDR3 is CASSLRIAGGRTQYF. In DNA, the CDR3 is TGTGCCAGCAGTTTACGGATAGCGGGGGGAAGGACCCAGTACTTC.

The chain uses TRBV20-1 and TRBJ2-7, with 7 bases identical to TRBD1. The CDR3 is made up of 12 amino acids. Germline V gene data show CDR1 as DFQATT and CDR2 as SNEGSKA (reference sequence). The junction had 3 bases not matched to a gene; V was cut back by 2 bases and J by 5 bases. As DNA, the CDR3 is TGCAGTGCTAGACGACAGGGAGACGAGCAGTACTTC. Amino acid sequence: CSARRQGDEQYF.

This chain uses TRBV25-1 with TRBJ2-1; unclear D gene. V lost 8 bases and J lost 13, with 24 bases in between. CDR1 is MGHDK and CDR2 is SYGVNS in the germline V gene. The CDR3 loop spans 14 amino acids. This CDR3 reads CASGDTPGSRDQFF. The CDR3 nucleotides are TGTGCCAGCGGAGACACCCCGGGCAGTAGGGATCAGTTCTTC.

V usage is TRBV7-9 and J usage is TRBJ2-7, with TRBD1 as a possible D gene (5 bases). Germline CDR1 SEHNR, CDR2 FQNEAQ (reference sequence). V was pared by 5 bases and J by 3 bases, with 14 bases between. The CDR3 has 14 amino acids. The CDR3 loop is CASSLDTLLYEQYF. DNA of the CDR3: TGTGCCAGCAGCCTGGACACCCTCCTCTACGAGCAGTACTTC.

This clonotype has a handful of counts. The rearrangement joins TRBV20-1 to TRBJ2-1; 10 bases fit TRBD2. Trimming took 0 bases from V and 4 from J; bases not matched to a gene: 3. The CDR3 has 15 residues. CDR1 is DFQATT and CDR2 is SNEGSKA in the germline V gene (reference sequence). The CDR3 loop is CSAREGTSVYNEQFF. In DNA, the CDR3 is TGCAGTGCTAGAGAGGGGACTAGCGTTTACAATGAGCAGTTCTTC.

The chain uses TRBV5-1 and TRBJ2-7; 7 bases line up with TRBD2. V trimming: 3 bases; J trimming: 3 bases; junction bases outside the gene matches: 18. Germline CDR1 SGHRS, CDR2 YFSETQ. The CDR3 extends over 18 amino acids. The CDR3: CASSSRFSPGGGGYEQYF. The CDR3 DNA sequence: TGCGCCAGCAGCTCCAGGTTCTCTCCGGGAGGAGGAGGCTACGAGCAGTACTTC.

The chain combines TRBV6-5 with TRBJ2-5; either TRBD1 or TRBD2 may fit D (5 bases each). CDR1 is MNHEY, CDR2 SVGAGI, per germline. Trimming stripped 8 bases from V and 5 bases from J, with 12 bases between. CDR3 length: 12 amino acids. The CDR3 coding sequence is TGTGCCAGCTGCTTTTGGGGGGAGACCCAGTACTTC. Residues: CASCFWGETQYF.

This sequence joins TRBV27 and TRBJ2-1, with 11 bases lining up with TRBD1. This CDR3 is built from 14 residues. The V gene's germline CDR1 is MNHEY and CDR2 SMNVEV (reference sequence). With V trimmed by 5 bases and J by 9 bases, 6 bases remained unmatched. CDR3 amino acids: CASSRDRGVGEQFF. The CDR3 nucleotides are TGTGCCAGCAGTAGGGACAGGGGGGTGGGTGAGCAGTTCTTC.

DNA for the CDR3: TGTGCCAGCGAGCCCAGCGGTGAGCAGTTCTTC. Amino acid sequence: CASEPSGEQFF. The chain carries TRBV12-3 or TRBV12-4 and TRBJ2-1, with D possibly being TRBD2 (5 bases). CDR3 size: 11 residues. V was cut by 8 bases and J by 9 bases, with 11 bases left in between.

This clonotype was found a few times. This CDR3 is CASSLPGLAVNEQFF. The CDR3 region has the DNA TGTGCCAGCAGCTTGCCGGGACTAGCGGTCAATGAGCAGTTCTTC. The genes are TRBV5-4 and TRBJ2-1; TRBD2 agrees at 11 bases. Germline V gene lookup returns CDR1 SGHNT and CDR2 YYREEE (reference sequence). Germline trimming cut 1 base from V and 6 bases from J; bases unmatched to any gene: 3. The CDR3 consists of 15 residues.

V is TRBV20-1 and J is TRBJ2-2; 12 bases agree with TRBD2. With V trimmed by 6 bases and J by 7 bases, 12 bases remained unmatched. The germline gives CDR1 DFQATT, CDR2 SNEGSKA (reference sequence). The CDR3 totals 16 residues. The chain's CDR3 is CSAPTSGSFVGGELFF. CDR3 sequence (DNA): TGCAGTGCGCCGACTAGCGGGAGCTTCGTCGGCGGGGAGCTGTTTTTT.

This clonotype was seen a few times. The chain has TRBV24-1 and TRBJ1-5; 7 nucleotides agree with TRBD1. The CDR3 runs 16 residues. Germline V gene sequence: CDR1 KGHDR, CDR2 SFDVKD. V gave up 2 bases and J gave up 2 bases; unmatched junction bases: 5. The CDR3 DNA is TGTGCCACCAGTGATTCGCACAGGGGTGGCAATCAGCCCCAGCATTTT. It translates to CATSDSHRGGNQPQHF.

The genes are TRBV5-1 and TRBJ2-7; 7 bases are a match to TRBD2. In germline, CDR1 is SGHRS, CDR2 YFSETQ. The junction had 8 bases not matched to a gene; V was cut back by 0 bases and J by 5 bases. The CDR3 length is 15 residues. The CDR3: CASSLGAGVVDEQYF. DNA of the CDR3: TGCGCCAGCAGCTTGGGGGCGGGAGTCGTGGACGAGCAGTACTTC. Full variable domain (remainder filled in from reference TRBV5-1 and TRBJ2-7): KAGVTQTPRYLIKTRGQQVTLSCSPISGHRSVSWYQQTPGQGLQFLFEYFSETQRNKGNFPGRFSGRQFSNSRSEMNVSTLELGDSALYLCASSLGAGVVDEQYFGPGTRLTVT.